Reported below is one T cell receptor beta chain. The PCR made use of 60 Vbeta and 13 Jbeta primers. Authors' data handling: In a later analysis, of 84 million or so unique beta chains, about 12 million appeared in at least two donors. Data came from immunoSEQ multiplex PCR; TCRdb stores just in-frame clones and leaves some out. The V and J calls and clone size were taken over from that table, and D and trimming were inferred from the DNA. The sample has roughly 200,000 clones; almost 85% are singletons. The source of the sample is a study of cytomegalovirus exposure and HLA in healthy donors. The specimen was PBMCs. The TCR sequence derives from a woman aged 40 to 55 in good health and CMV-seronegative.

The CDR3 sequence is CASRRTSGGPETQYF. CDR3 bases: TGTGCCAGCAGGCGGACTAGCGGGGGGCCGGAGACCCAGTACTTC. The V call is TRBV6-5, the J call TRBJ2-5; 14 positions agree with TRBD2. The CDR3 runs 15 residues. In germline, CDR1 is MNHEY, CDR2 SVGAGI. V lost 6 bases, J lost 5 bases, and 5 bases stayed unmatched.